These 31 T cell receptor beta chains originate from one sample sequenced in a study of healthy donors' naive CD4 and CD8 T cells. Starting from 500 ng of total RNA, TCR libraries were made with linear amplification. TCRdb re-called the reads with MiXCR, one entry per CDR3 protein. This table holds approximately 180,000 distinct CDR3 sequences, nearly 75% found once. Sequences were obtained from naive CD4+ and CD8+ T cells sorted from blood, pooled from several donors. The receptor source for this set is a pool of human donors in good health; the sample pools cells from several healthy donors.

The chain is built from TRBV29-1 and TRBJ2-5; 7 nucleotides match TRBD2. The CDR3 totals 15 residues. Per the germline V gene, CDR1 is SQVTM and CDR2 is ANQGSEA. J gave up 2 bases and V 4 bases, and 10 bases lay outside the gene matches. In nucleotides, the CDR3 is TGCAGCGTTGGGCCGGGACTATCGCTTCAAGAGACCCAGTACTTC. Protein sequence: CSVGPGLSLQETQYF.

The chain carries TRBV6-5 and TRBJ2-1; D remains unclear. In germline, CDR1 is MNHEY, CDR2 SVGAGI. V gave up 0 bases and J gave up 8 bases, with 14 bases separating them. The CDR3 is made up of 15 amino acids. CDR3 protein: CASSYSSRKDYEQFF. In nucleotides, the CDR3 is TGTGCCAGCAGTTACTCGTCCCGGAAGGATTATGAGCAGTTCTTC.

This clonotype has more than one count but fewer than ten. The chain recombines TRBV19 with TRBJ2-7; possibly TRBD1 for D (6 bases). The CDR3 has 17 amino acids. CDR1 and CDR2 from the germline V gene are LNHDA and SQIVND (reference sequence). V was cut by 3 bases and J by 6 bases, with 24 bases left in between. CDR3 sequence (DNA): TGTGCCAGTAGTATGATTTCCCCGGCAGGGGTAGCCCTCGAGCAGTACTTC. Translating gives CASSMISPAGVALEQYF.

This clonotype was detected a few times. This chain joins TRBV19 and TRBJ1-2, with unresolved D. CDR3 size: 14 residues. V lost 0 bases and J 8 bases, leaving 13 bases between the germline ends. Germline values: CDR1 LNHDA, CDR2 SQIVND (reference sequence). CDR3 DNA: TGTGCCAGTAGTATAGATGACGGGATGCCCGGCTACACCTTC. This translates into CASSIDDGMPGYTF.

In its sample, this clonotype was seen a few times. The gene calls are TRBV29-1 and TRBJ2-3; the D is unclear. Germline V gives CDR1 SQVTM, CDR2 ANQGSEA. CDR3 length: 12 amino acids. Trimming pared 0 bases from V and 5 bases from J, leaving 6 bases between. CDR3 bases: TGCAGCGTTGAAGATTTTGTAGATACGCAGTATTTT. Protein product: CSVEDFVDTQYF.

This chain links TRBV5-6 with TRBJ1-5; weak D call: TRBD1 (6 bases). The CDR3 is 15 amino acids. Germline CDR1 and CDR2: SGHDT and YYEEEE. V was trimmed by 4 bases and J by 0 bases, leaving 11 bases between them. CDR3 nucleotide sequence: TGTGCCAGCAGCGTTCGACAGGTTAGCAATCAGCCCCAGCATTTT. It translates to CASSVRQVSNQPQHF.

This chain links TRBV4-2 with TRBJ1-2, with D uncertain. The germline gives CDR1 LGHNA, CDR2 YNFKEQ. Deletions cut 0 bases from V and 6 bases from J, with 29 bases between. This CDR3 has 20 residues. The CDR3 loop reads CASSQDVALGSFSVSHGYTF. CDR3 DNA sequence: TGTGCCAGCAGCCAAGATGTCGCCCTGGGCAGTTTCTCCGTCTCCCATGGCTACACCTTC.

The rearrangement joins TRBV13 to TRBJ2-1; 9 bases align to TRBD1. The J segment lost 7 bases and the V segment lost 5 bases, leaving 6 bases of the junction unmatched. This CDR3 region has 14 residues. Germline V CDR1 and CDR2: PRHDT, FYEKMQ (reference sequence). CDR3 in DNA: TGTGCCAGCAGCCAGGACAGGGGACTAAATGAGCAGTTCTTC. Translated, it gives CASSQDRGLNEQFF.

The chain links TRBV29-1 to TRBJ2-4, with D perhaps matching TRBD1 (7 bases). The germline V and J ends were trimmed by 0 bases and 10 bases, with 22 bases remaining between them. The CDR3 spans 16 residues. Per germline, CDR1 SQVTM and CDR2 ANQGSEA. This chain's CDR3 is CSVEDWRQGGVSIQYF. The CDR3 DNA reads TGCAGCGTTGAAGATTGGCGGCAGGGGGGAGTAAGTATTCAGTACTTC.

A few counts support this clonotype. The chain employs TRBV30 and TRBJ2-1; no clear D gene. Germline V gene sequence: CDR1 GTSNPN, CDR2 SVGIG (reference sequence). The V gene lost 2 bases and the J gene lost 7 bases, with 3 bases spanning the gap. The CDR3 consists of 10 residues. The CDR3 protein is CAWSSNEQFF. The CDR3 region has the DNA TGTGCCTGGAGTTCAAATGAGCAGTTCTTC.

This clonotype has only a few counts. The chain links TRBV29-1 to TRBJ2-1; a weak D match, TRBD1 (5 bases). Trimming pared 6 bases from V and 5 bases from J, leaving 11 bases between. This CDR3 contains 12 residues. The germline V gene has CDR1 SQVTM and CDR2 ANQGSEA. This CDR3 reads CSVSDRDNEQFF. The DNA of the CDR3 is TGCAGCGTCAGTGACAGAGACAATGAGCAGTTCTTC.

This clonotype was observed a single time. The gene calls are TRBV4-1 and TRBJ1-3; D gene unclear. The CDR3 runs to 17 residues. Germline CDR1 and CDR2: MGHRA and YSYEKL. V lost 0 bases, J lost 0 bases, and 12 bases lay in between. Here the CDR3 DNA reads TGCGCCAGCAGCCAAGATCGACTCACATTCTCTGGAAACACCATATATTTT. Its protein is CASSQDRLTFSGNTIYF.

Note on this clonotype: The CDR3 carries no conserved terminal phenylalanine or tryptophan, so it likely arises from a read error. The gene calls are TRBV7-2 and TRBJ1-1; D unresolved. CDR1 and CDR2 from the germline V gene are SGHTA and FQGNSA. The CDR3 has 15 residues. V lost 2 bases, J lost 5 bases, and 15 bases lay in between. The CDR3 loop is CASSLLPGRYTEAFL. CDR3 DNA sequence: TGTGCCAGCAGCTTACTTCCCGGGAGGTATACTGAAGCTTTCCTT.

V is TRBV5-4 and J is TRBJ2-5; 9 bases agree with TRBD2. J gave up 4 bases and V 2 bases, and 9 bases lay outside the gene matches. The CDR3 contains 16 residues. Germline V lookup: CDR1 SGHNT, CDR2 YYREEE (reference sequence). The CDR3 sequence: CASSFDSGRGRETQYF. Here the CDR3 DNA reads TGTGCCAGCAGCTTCGATAGCGGGAGAGGTCGAGAGACCCAGTACTTC. Variable domain in full (rest from reference TRBV5-4 and TRBJ2-5): ETGVTQSPTHLIKTRGQQVTLRCSSQSGHNTVSWYQQALGQGPQFIFQYYREEENGRGNFPPRFSGLQFPNYSSELNVNALELDDSALYLCASSFDSGRGRETQYFGPGTRLLVL.

This chain links TRBV6-2 or TRBV6-3 with TRBJ2-7; 11 bases align to TRBD2. V was clipped by 10 bases and J by 5 bases; unmatched bases: 10. CDR1 MNHEY and CDR2 SVGEGT come from the germline V gene. The CDR3 sequence is 14 residues long. The CDR3: CANKTSGRSNEQYF. The CDR3 nucleotides read TGTGCCAACAAAACTAGCGGGAGAAGTAACGAGCAGTACTTC.

The rearrangement links TRBV29-1 to TRBJ2-7; D is perhaps TRBD1 (6 bases). CDR3 length: 14 residues. The V end was cut by 7 bases, the J end by 0 bases, with 16 bases between. CDR1 and CDR2 from the germline V gene are SQVTM and ANQGSEA. In DNA form, the CDR3 reads TGCAGCGCCCTCTCCTCGGACAGCTCCTACGAGCAGTACTTC. Its protein product is CSALSSDSSYEQYF.

The chain joins TRBV27 to TRBJ1-1; D perhaps matches TRBD1 (5 bases). Trimming cost V 5 bases and J 5 bases, with 15 bases left between them. This CDR3 has 14 amino acids. Germline values: CDR1 MNHEY, CDR2 SMNVEV (reference sequence). In DNA form, the CDR3 reads TGTGCCAGCAGTCTATACCCGACAGCGACTGAAGCTTTCTTT. Translated, it gives CASSLYPTATEAFF.

The rearrangement uses TRBV7-9 and TRBJ2-7, with TRBD1 as a possible D gene (5 bases). With 5 bases removed from V and 2 bases from J, the gap between germline ends came to 13 bases. CDR3 size: 14 residues. In germline, CDR1 is SEHNR, CDR2 FQNEAQ (reference sequence). The CDR3, as DNA: TGTGCCAGCAGCACTCCGACAGCTACCTACGAGCAGTACTTC. This translates into CASSTPTATYEQYF.

V and J are TRBV6-1 and TRBJ2-3; weak D call: TRBD1 (6 bases). V lost 3 bases, J lost 2 bases, and 15 bases lay in between. The CDR3 runs 16 residues. The germline CDR1 and CDR2 sequences are MNHNS and SASEGT. The CDR3 protein is CASSDIAGASTDTQYF. CDR3 sequence (DNA): TGTGCCAGCAGTGATATCGCAGGGGCCTCCACAGATACGCAGTATTTT.

This clonotype has just one count. This chain joins TRBV5-1 and TRBJ2-7, with 8 bases fitting TRBD1. Germline lookup yields CDR1 SGHRS and CDR2 YFSETQ. The CDR3 is made up of 14 amino acids. V shed 4 bases, J shed 5 bases, and the junction held 8 bases outside the gene matches. CDR3 amino acids: CASSEQGARDEQYF. CDR3 DNA: TGCGCCAGCAGCGAGCAGGGGGCGAGGGACGAGCAGTACTTC. Variable domain in full (rest from reference TRBV5-1 and TRBJ2-7): KAGVTQTPRYLIKTRGQQVTLSCSPISGHRSVSWYQQTPGQGLQFLFEYFSETQRNKGNFPGRFSGRQFSNSRSEMNVSTLELGDSALYLCASSEQGARDEQYFGPGTRLTVT.

The J gene is TRBJ1-1, the V gene TRBV19; D is undetermined. Germline lookup yields CDR1 LNHDA and CDR2 SQIVND (reference sequence). CDR3 length equals 15 residues. V was trimmed by 5 bases and J by 0 bases, leaving 13 bases between them. Here the CDR3 reads CASSGPDRMNTEAFF. The CDR3 DNA is TGTGCCAGTAGTGGCCCGGACCGGATGAACACTGAAGCTTTCTTT.

The genes are TRBV19 and TRBJ1-5; D remains ambiguous. Trimming cost V 7 bases and J 0 bases, with 13 bases left between them. The CDR3 has 15 residues. Germline V lookup: CDR1 LNHDA, CDR2 SQIVND (reference sequence). CDR3 amino acids: CASKVGPYSNQPQHF. DNA of the CDR3: TGTGCCAGTAAAGTAGGGCCCTATAGCAATCAGCCCCAGCATTTT.

The CDR3 DNA reads TGTGCCAGCAGTTTATACCCCGGGGGAGCAACTAATGAAAAACTGTTTTTT. Its translation: CASSLYPGGATNEKLFF. The chain links TRBV27 to TRBJ1-4, with D possibly TRBD1 on 5 matching bases. Per the germline V gene, CDR1 is MNHEY and CDR2 is SMNVEV (reference sequence). Deletions cut 1 base from V and 0 bases from J, with 12 bases between. The CDR3 runs to 17 residues.

The CDR3 DNA reads TGCAGCGTTGGGCAGATTAACTATGGCTACACCTTC. As protein: CSVGQINYGYTF. The genes are TRBV29-1 and TRBJ1-2; D not certain. CDR1 is SQVTM, CDR2 ANQGSEA, per germline. The ends were cut back, 4 bases at V and 1 base at J, with 7 bases in the middle. CDR3 length: 12 residues. The entire variable domain, with the rest obtained from reference TRBV29-1 and TRBJ1-2, is as follows: SAVISQKPSRDICQRGTSLTIQCQVDSQVTMMFWYRQQPGQSLTLIATANQGSEATYESGFVIDKFPISRPNLTFSTLTVSNMSPEDSSIYLCSVGQINYGYTFGSGTRLTVV.

This sequence joins TRBV7-8 and TRBJ1-6; the D is unclear. V was cut by 2 bases and J by 8 bases, with 13 bases left in between. This CDR3 comprises 15 residues. Germline loops: CDR1 SGHVS, CDR2 FQNEAQ. CDR3 nucleotides: TGTGCCAGCAGCTTAACCCGAACGGGAGATTCACCCCTCCACTTT. Protein product: CASSLTRTGDSPLHF.

This clonotype is a singleton in its sample. This sequence joins TRBV23-1 and TRBJ1-6; D may be TRBD1 (6 bases). TRBV23-1 is sorted into the ORF group, with uncertain function. The ends were cut back, 3 bases at V and 11 bases at J, with 32 bases in the middle. The CDR3 spans 20 residues. CDR3 region: CASSHQVISLGGPNKAPLHF. In nucleotides, the CDR3 is TGCGCCAGCAGTCATCAGGTCATTTCTCTAGGGGGACCAAATAAGGCACCCCTCCACTTT.

J is TRBJ2-7 and V is TRBV4-1; 9 bases align to TRBD1. Germline trimming cut 4 bases from V and 3 bases from J; bases unmatched to any gene: 4. Germline loops: CDR1 MGHRA, CDR2 YSYEKL. CDR3 length: 14 amino acids. CDR3 DNA sequence: TGCGCCAGCAGCCGGGGACAGGGAAACTACGAGCAGTACTTC. Translated, it gives CASSRGQGNYEQYF.

V is TRBV6-5 and J is TRBJ2-7; 7 positions match TRBD2. The CDR3 totals 17 residues. The V gene's germline CDR1 is MNHEY and CDR2 SVGAGI. With 1 base clipped from V and 6 bases from J, the junction kept 15 bases outside the gene matches. The chain's CDR3 is CASSYWASSGRTSEQYF. The CDR3 DNA reads TGTGCCAGCAGTTACTGGGCTTCCTCCGGGAGGACCTCCGAGCAGTACTTC.

V usage is TRBV6-5 and J usage is TRBJ2-7, with 12 bases aligning to TRBD2. The junction had 3 bases not matched to a gene; V was cut back by 6 bases and J by 0 bases. The CDR3 has 15 amino acids. CDR1 and CDR2 (germline): MNHEY, SVGAGI. The CDR3 loop is CASRTSGGSSYEQYF. The CDR3 DNA is TGTGCCAGCAGAACTAGCGGGGGGAGCTCCTACGAGCAGTACTTC.

The CDR3 reads CASSYLEEGTNEQFF. CDR3 in DNA: TGTGCCAGCAGTTACCTCGAAGAGGGGACCAATGAGCAGTTCTTC. This rearrangement joins TRBV6-5 to TRBJ2-1, with D perhaps given as TRBD1 or TRBD2 (5 bases each). The CDR3 has 15 amino acids. V gave up 2 bases and J gave up 6 bases, with 14 bases separating them. Looked up from germline, CDR1 is MNHEY and CDR2 is SVGAGI.

The rearrangement uses TRBV5-1 and TRBJ2-6; the D is unclear. The CDR3 runs to 16 residues. Germline loops: CDR1 SGHRS, CDR2 YFSETQ. V shed 0 bases and J shed 0 bases, with 7 bases lying between them. The DNA of the CDR3 is TGCGCCAGCAGCTTGGGGCAGAGCTCTGGGGCCAACGTCCTGACTTTC. It translates to CASSLGQSSGANVLTF.